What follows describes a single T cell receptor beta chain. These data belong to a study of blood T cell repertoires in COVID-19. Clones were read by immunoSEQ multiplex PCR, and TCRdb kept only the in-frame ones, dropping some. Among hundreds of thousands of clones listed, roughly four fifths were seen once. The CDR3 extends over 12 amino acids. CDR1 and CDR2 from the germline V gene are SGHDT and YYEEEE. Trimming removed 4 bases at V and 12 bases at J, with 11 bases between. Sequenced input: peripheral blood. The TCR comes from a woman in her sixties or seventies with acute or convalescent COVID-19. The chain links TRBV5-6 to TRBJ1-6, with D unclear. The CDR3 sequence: CASSPTVGPLHF. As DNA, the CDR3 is TGTGCCAGCAGCCCTACCGTCGGACCCCTCCACTTT.